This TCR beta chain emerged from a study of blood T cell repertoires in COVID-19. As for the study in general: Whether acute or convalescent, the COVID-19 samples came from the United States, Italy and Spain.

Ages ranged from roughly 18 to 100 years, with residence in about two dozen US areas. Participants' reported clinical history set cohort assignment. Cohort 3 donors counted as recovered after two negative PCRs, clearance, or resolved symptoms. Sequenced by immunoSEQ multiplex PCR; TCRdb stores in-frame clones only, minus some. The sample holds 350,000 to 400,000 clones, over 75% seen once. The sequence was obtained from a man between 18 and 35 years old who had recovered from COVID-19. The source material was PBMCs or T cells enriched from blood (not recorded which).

The DNA for the CDR3 is TGTGCCAGCAGCGGCAGACTAGCGGGAGGCAATGAGCAGTTCTTC. Translated, it gives CASSGRLAGGNEQFF. The chain carries TRBV6-5 and TRBJ2-1; 13 bases align to TRBD2. CDR1 is MNHEY, CDR2 SVGAGI, per germline. V shed 6 bases and J 6 bases; nucleotides not matched to a gene: 5. CDR3 length: 15 amino acids.